The 16 T cell receptor beta chains below were found in one sample sequenced in a study of Ad26.COV2.S vaccination and SARS-CoV-2 variants. Produced via immunoSEQ multiplex PCR; TCRdb's table is partial and in-frame only. This table has about 350,000 clones, 90% to 95% appearing once. Here the sequenced sample was peripheral blood, taken after recovery from COVID-19. The source is a human donor who had recovered from COVID-19.

This sequence joins TRBV2 and TRBJ2-7; 9 positions match TRBD1. Germline lookup yields CDR1 SNHLY and CDR2 FYNNEI. V lost 3 bases to trimming and J lost 4 bases; unmatched junction nucleotides: 7. The CDR3 length is 15 residues. CDR3 sequence: CASSDGGQGLYEQYF. CDR3 DNA: TGTGCCAGCAGTGATGGGGGACAGGGATTGTACGAGCAGTACTTC.

The V gene is TRBV19, the J gene TRBJ1-1; 9 nucleotides agree with TRBD1. CDR1 is LNHDA, CDR2 SQIVND, per germline (reference sequence). Trimming removed 5 bases from V and 1 base from J; junction bases left unmatched: 5. The CDR3 is made up of 15 amino acids. CDR3 in amino acids: CASSSATGGNTEAFF. Here the CDR3 DNA reads TGTGCCAGTAGTTCGGCGACAGGGGGGAACACTGAAGCTTTCTTT. Variable domain in full (rest from reference TRBV19 and TRBJ1-1): DGGITQSPKYLFRKEGQNVTLSCEQNLNHDAMYWYRQDPGQGLRLIYYSQIVNDFQKGDIAEGYSVSREKKESFPLTVTSAQKNPTAFYLCASSSATGGNTEAFFGQGTRLTVV.

This chain uses TRBV5-6 with TRBJ2-7; D is unresolved. Looked up from germline, CDR1 is SGHDT and CDR2 is YYEEEE. The CDR3 is 18 residues long. V lost 2 bases to trimming and J lost 3 bases, with 24 bases between them. CDR3 nucleotides: TGTGCCAGCAGCTTCCGTCCCGGGCCTGTTCTATTACACTACGAGCAGTACTTC. Translated, it gives CASSFRPGPVLLHYEQYF.

The rearrangement links TRBV9 to TRBJ2-5; 12 bases agree with TRBD2. The germline V gene has CDR1 SGDLS and CDR2 YYNGEE. Unmatched junction bases numbered 11, after V lost 4 bases and J lost 4 bases. The CDR3 contains 17 residues. The chain's CDR3 is CASSFTGLAGPRETQYF. The CDR3 nucleotides read TGTGCCAGCAGCTTTACCGGACTAGCGGGGCCCCGAGAGACCCAGTACTTC.

The V gene is TRBV10-3, the J gene TRBJ1-6; D ambiguous. The germline V gene has CDR1 ENHRY and CDR2 SYGVKD. The CDR3 has 13 residues. The V end lost 6 bases, the J end lost 7 bases, and 10 bases lay between the germline ends. CDR3 amino acids: CAIRVDGNSPLHF. The CDR3 coding sequence is TGTGCCATCAGGGTCGACGGGAATTCACCCCTCCACTTT.

The chain carries TRBV25-1 and TRBJ1-1; no reliable D call. Deletions cut 1 base from V and 6 bases from J, with 12 bases between. This CDR3 has 14 amino acids. Per the germline V gene, CDR1 is MGHDK and CDR2 is SYGVNS. The CDR3 reads CASSESRVGAEAFF. Written as DNA, the CDR3 is TGTGCCAGCAGTGAATCGAGAGTTGGCGCTGAAGCTTTCTTT.

This chain links TRBV5-1 with TRBJ1-1; D unclear. This CDR3 contains 14 residues. Trimming shortened V by 0 bases and J by 3 bases, and 9 bases separated the two germline ends. CDR1 SGHRS and CDR2 YFSETQ come from the germline V gene. Here the CDR3 DNA reads TGCGCCAGCAGCTTGGAGGGAGGTGACACTGAAGCTTTCTTT. It encodes CASSLEGGDTEAFF.

J is TRBJ1-5 and V is TRBV28, with D tentatively TRBD1 (5 bases). This CDR3 spans 17 amino acids. V was cut by 4 bases and J by 1 base, with 17 bases left in between. Germline CDR1 MDHEN, CDR2 SYDVKM. CDR3 in amino acids: CASSSRWVRASNQPQHF. The CDR3 nucleotides read TGTGCCAGCAGTTCCCGTTGGGTCAGGGCAAGCAATCAGCCCCAGCATTTT.

This clone was seen a single time. This sequence joins TRBV7-2 and TRBJ1-1; tentatively, D is TRBD1 (5 bases). Germline lookup yields CDR1 SGHTA and CDR2 FQGNSA. V was shortened by 5 bases and J by 4 bases, with 11 bases between the two germline ends. The CDR3 sequence is 13 residues long. The chain's CDR3 is CASSVQEATEAFF. The CDR3 region has the DNA TGTGCCAGCAGCGTACAGGAAGCCACTGAAGCTTTCTTT.

The rearrangement joins TRBV4-1 to TRBJ2-6; a possible D gene is TRBD1 (5 bases). This CDR3 comprises 17 residues. The germline V gene has CDR1 MGHRA and CDR2 YSYEKL. V lost 1 base and J 1 base, leaving 11 bases between the germline ends. For the CDR3, the DNA is TGCGCCAGCAGCCAAGGGGATAGGGGTTCTGGGGCCAACGTCCTGACTTTC. Its translation: CASSQGDRGSGANVLTF.

The V and J genes are TRBV3-1 (or the pseudogene TRBV3-2) and TRBJ2-1; maybe TRBD2 (6 bases). Germline CDR1 reads LGHDT; CDR2 reads YNNKEL (reference sequence). Trimming removed 5 bases at V and 8 bases at J, with 13 bases between. The CDR3 runs to 13 residues. CDR3: CASSKRLVYEQFF. In DNA, the CDR3 is TGTGCCAGCAGCAAACGACTAGTCTATGAGCAGTTCTTC.

CDR3 coding DNA: TGTGCCAGCAGCCAAGCCCCCGACAGGGGCCAAAACATTCAGTACTTC. It is translated as CASSQAPDRGQNIQYF. The chain combines TRBV3-1 (or the pseudogene TRBV3-2) with TRBJ2-4, with TRBD1 matching 8 bases. Per the germline V gene, CDR1 is LGHDT and CDR2 is YNNKEL (reference sequence). V dropped 1 base and J dropped 5; count of bases not matched to a gene: 7. The CDR3 contains 16 residues.

CDR3 DNA: TGCGCCAGCAGCTCCTACTCGTACCAAGAGACCCAGTACTTC. This codes for CASSSYSYQETQYF. This rearrangement joins TRBV5-1 to TRBJ2-5, with D uncertain. The CDR3 has 14 amino acids. CDR1 is SGHRS and CDR2 is YFSETQ in the germline V gene. V lost 3 bases to trimming and J lost 0 bases, with 9 bases between them.

The rearrangement links TRBV9 to TRBJ2-1; the match to TRBD2 covers 8 bases. V was clipped by 4 bases and J by 8 bases; unmatched bases: 8. This CDR3 is 14 amino acids long. In germline, CDR1 is SGDLS, CDR2 YYNGEE. The CDR3 bases are TGTGCCAGCAGCCGTAGGCTAGCGGGTGATGAGCAGTTCTTC. It specifies CASSRRLAGDEQFF.

V usage is TRBV7-8 and J usage is TRBJ1-2, with 10 bases fitting TRBD1. This CDR3 has 15 amino acids. With 0 bases clipped from V and 7 bases from J, the junction kept 5 bases outside the gene matches. The germline V gene has CDR1 SGHVS and CDR2 FQNEAQ. The CDR3 bases are TGTGCCAGCAGCTTAGCGGGGGACAGGGGACGTGGCTACACCTTC. Its translation is CASSLAGDRGRGYTF. Combining the CDR3 with reference TRBV7-8 and TRBJ1-2 gives the whole variable domain GAGVSQSPRYKVAKRGQDVALRCDPISGHVSLFWYQQALGQGPEFLTYFQNEAQLDKSGLPSDRFFAERPEGSVSTLKIQRTQQEDSAVYLCASSLAGDRGRGYTFGSGTRLTVV.

The chain joins TRBV27 to TRBJ1-2, with TRBD1 identical over 7 bases. The J segment lost 5 bases and the V segment lost 0 bases, leaving 9 bases of the junction unmatched. The germline CDR1 and CDR2 sequences are MNHEY and SMNVEV (reference sequence). This CDR3 is 16 amino acids long. The CDR3 DNA reads as TGTGCCAGCAGTTTATCTTGGCCGGGACAGAAATATGGCTACACCTTC. Its protein product is CASSLSWPGQKYGYTF.